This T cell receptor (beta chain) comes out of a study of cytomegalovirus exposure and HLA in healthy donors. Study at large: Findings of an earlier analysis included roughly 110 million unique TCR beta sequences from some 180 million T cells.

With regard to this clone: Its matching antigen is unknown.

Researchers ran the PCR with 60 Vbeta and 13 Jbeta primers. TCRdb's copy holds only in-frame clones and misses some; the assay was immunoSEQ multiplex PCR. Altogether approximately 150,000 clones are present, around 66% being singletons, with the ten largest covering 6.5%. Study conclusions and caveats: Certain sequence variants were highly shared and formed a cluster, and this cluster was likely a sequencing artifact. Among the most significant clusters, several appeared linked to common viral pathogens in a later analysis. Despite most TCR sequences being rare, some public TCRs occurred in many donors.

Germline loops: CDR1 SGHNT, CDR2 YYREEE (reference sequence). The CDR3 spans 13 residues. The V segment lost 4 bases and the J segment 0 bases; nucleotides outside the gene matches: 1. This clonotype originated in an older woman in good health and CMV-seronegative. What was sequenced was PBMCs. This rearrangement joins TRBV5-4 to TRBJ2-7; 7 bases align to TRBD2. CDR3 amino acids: CASSGRGSYEQYF. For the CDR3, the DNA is TGTGCCAGCAGCGGGAGGGGCTCCTACGAGCAGTACTTC.